This TCR beta chain came from a study of T cell responses to AZD1222 COVID-19 vaccine. General study results and limits: CD4 TCRs associated with vaccination spanned spike, dominating at 160-218 and 743-854.

This CDR3 has 8 amino acids. Germline V gives CDR1 MNHEY, CDR2 SVGAGI. Trimming removed 5 bases from V and 17 bases from J, with 6 bases in between. Concerning this clone: The antigen is undetermined.

The method was immunoSEQ multiplex PCR; TCRdb's version includes in-frame clones alone and lacks a portion of them. The sample has some 130,000 clones; roughly 90% are singletons. This chain links TRBV6-5 with TRBJ1-4; possible D gene TRBD1, 5 bases. This TCR came from an adult in good health. The material sequenced was peripheral blood, taken on day 0 of AZD1222 vaccination. The CDR3 bases are TGTGCCAGCAGTCAGGGTTTTTTT. Encoded protein: CASSQGFF.